A single sample gave rise to the 18 T cell receptor beta chains below, sequenced in a study of OX40 agonist ivuxolimab in advanced cancers. Assay used: immunoSEQ multiplex PCR; TCRdb lists only in-frame clones, some missing. The sample contains about 49,000 clones, less than 85% of which appear only once. This material consisted of CD4+ or CD8+ T cells sorted from blood, taken in a trial of the OX40 agonist ivuxolimab. Receptors were obtained from an adult with an advanced solid tumor such as melanoma, head and neck, liver or kidney cancer.

This chain joins TRBV9 and TRBJ2-5, with D possibly TRBD2 on 6 matching bases. The CDR3 runs 14 residues. V shed 4 bases and J shed 3 bases, with 13 bases lying between them. Germline V CDR1 and CDR2: SGDLS, YYNGEE. The CDR3 DNA follows: TGTGCCAGCAGCACCCGGGGGTGGGAAGAGACCCAGTACTTC. Translating gives CASSTRGWEETQYF.

The rearrangement uses TRBV7-6 and TRBJ2-2; D might be TRBD1 or TRBD2, each matching 6 bases. V gave up 5 bases and J gave up 5 bases, with 18 bases separating them. Germline CDR1 and CDR2: SGHVS and FNYEAQ. This CDR3 has 16 amino acids. This chain's CDR3 is CASSHQKGGVTGELFF. The DNA of the CDR3 is TGTGCCAGCAGCCATCAGAAGGGGGGTGTAACCGGGGAGCTGTTTTTT.

This sequence joins TRBV4-3 and TRBJ1-4, with TRBD1 as a possible D gene (5 bases). This CDR3 has 17 amino acids. Germline values: CDR1 LGHNA, CDR2 YSLEER. V lost 0 bases to trimming and J lost 4 bases, with 15 bases between them. The CDR3 DNA reads as TGCGCCAGCAGCCAAGAGCCCTTCGGGGGAGGTAATGAAAAACTGTTTTTT. Amino acids: CASSQEPFGGGNEKLFF.

The chain joins TRBV9 to TRBJ2-1; possible D gene TRBD2, 5 bases. CDR1 and CDR2 from the germline V gene are SGDLS and YYNGEE. V was clipped by 0 bases and J by 4 bases, with 11 bases between them. This CDR3 has 15 amino acids. The CDR3 DNA reads as TGTGCCAGCAGCGTAGGGAACGGGAATTACAATGAGCAGTTCTTC. Translating it yields CASSVGNGNYNEQFF.

The chain carries TRBV27 and TRBJ1-6, with a weak D call TRBD1 (5 bases). CDR3 length: 14 residues. Trimming stripped 6 bases from V and 9 bases from J, with 15 bases between. Germline CDR1 MNHEY, CDR2 SMNVEV (reference sequence). CDR3 nucleotides: TGTGCCAGCAGATTCGGTGGGGGTGGTTCACCCCTCCACTTT. Translated, it gives CASRFGGGGSPLHF.

J is TRBJ2-2 and V is TRBV5-5; 8 positions agree with TRBD1. With V trimmed by 7 bases and J by 0 bases, 2 bases remained unmatched. The CDR3 sequence is 14 residues long. From germline, CDR1 is SGHKS and CDR2 YYEKEE (reference sequence). As DNA, the CDR3 is TGTGCCAGCGACAGGGGAGCGAACACCGGGGAGCTGTTTTTT. Its translation: CASDRGANTGELFF.

This clone was detected a few times. The V and J genes are TRBV28 and TRBJ2-7, with a tentative D call TRBD2 (7 bases). Germline V gives CDR1 MDHEN, CDR2 SYDVKM. The CDR3 runs 18 residues. The V and J ends lost 8 bases and 3 bases respectively, with 29 bases between them. CDR3 nucleotides: TGTGCCAGCCGGGGTTTACGGGGGGCTTTTTTTCTCTTCTACGAGCAGTACGTC. As protein: CASRGLRGAFFLFYEQYV.

This chain links TRBV19 with TRBJ1-5; TRBD1 is a possible D gene (6 bases). Trimming pared 1 base from V and 0 bases from J, leaving 7 bases between. This CDR3 contains 15 residues. Germline V gene sequence: CDR1 LNHDA, CDR2 SQIVND (reference sequence). CDR3 in DNA: TGTGCCAGTAGTATAGGGGACACTAGCAATCAGCCCCAGCATTTT. Protein: CASSIGDTSNQPQHF.

The chain employs TRBV10-3 and TRBJ1-1, with 8 bases aligning to TRBD1. Germline loops: CDR1 ENHRY, CDR2 SYGVKD. V shed 10 bases, J shed 4 bases, and the junction held 11 bases outside the gene matches. The CDR3 is 14 residues long. As DNA, the CDR3 is TGTGCCACTGGCCGGGACAGGACGGGCACTGAAGCTTTCTTT. Residues: CATGRDRTGTEAFF.

V and J are TRBV4-3 and TRBJ1-4, with a weak D call TRBD1 (6 bases). Per the germline V gene, CDR1 is LGHNA and CDR2 is YSLEER. The V end was cut by 4 bases, the J end by 0 bases, with 12 bases between. The CDR3 covers 16 residues. The CDR3 region is CASSPQGTATNEKLFF. CDR3 in DNA: TGCGCCAGCAGCCCCCAGGGGACTGCAACTAATGAAAAACTGTTTTTT.

V gene TRBV21-1 combines with J gene TRBJ2-3; the table names TRBD1, a call not compared with the DNA. TRBV21-1 is reported as a pseudogene. This CDR3 spans 18 amino acids. The CDR3 DNA follows: TGTGCCAGCAGCAAAGAAGTGGCAGGCCGAAAGGGCACAGATACGCAGTATTTT. Translated, it gives CASSKEVAGRKGTDTQYF.

The gene calls are TRBV4-3 and TRBJ1-1; D is undetermined. Germline CDR1 is LGHNA and CDR2 is YSLEER. The CDR3 spans 15 residues. The V end lost 4 bases, the J end lost 3 bases, and 15 bases lay between the germline ends. CDR3 bases: TGCGCCAGCAGCCTCGGACGGATGACGGACACTGAAGCTTTCTTT. It specifies CASSLGRMTDTEAFF.

This chain uses TRBV14 with TRBJ2-5; the D gene is possibly TRBD2 (7 bases). Germline lookup yields CDR1 SGHDN and CDR2 FVKESK. The V end lost 2 bases, the J end lost 2 bases, and 12 bases lay between the germline ends. The CDR3 contains 15 residues. CDR3 coding DNA: TGTGCCAGCAGCCAATGGGGGGGCTCACAAGAGACCCAGTACTTC. Protein product: CASSQWGGSQETQYF.

V is TRBV4-1 and J is TRBJ2-7, with 7 bases aligning to TRBD2. The CDR3 runs 14 residues. J lost 2 bases, V lost 4 bases, and 5 bases had no gene match. The germline gives CDR1 MGHRA, CDR2 YSYEKL. The chain's CDR3 is CASSRGGGPYEQYF. The CDR3 DNA is TGCGCCAGCAGCCGTGGGGGGGGACCCTACGAGCAGTACTTC.

The chain recombines TRBV27 with TRBJ1-1, with 7 positions matching TRBD1. V dropped 5 bases and J dropped 5; count of bases not matched to a gene: 11. The germline V gene has CDR1 MNHEY and CDR2 SMNVEV (reference sequence). The CDR3 extends over 15 amino acids. CDR3 bases: TGTGCCAGCAGTCCAAGAGGGGGCGCGTGGACTGAAGCTTTCTTT. Translation: CASSPRGGAWTEAFF.

This chain connects TRBV6-5 to TRBJ1-6, with no clear D. The germline V gene encodes CDR1 MNHEY and CDR2 SVGAGI. CDR3 length equals 15 residues. V dropped 5 bases and J dropped 9 bases, with 17 bases sitting between them. For the CDR3, the DNA is TGTGCCAGCAGTCCGTGGACCAGTCGGGGTTCACCCCTCCACTTT. Amino acid sequence: CASSPWTSRGSPLHF.

J is TRBJ2-2 and V is TRBV6-1; TRBD1 matches 11 bases. Per the germline V gene, CDR1 is MNHNS and CDR2 is SASEGT. With 2 bases clipped from V and 3 bases from J, the junction kept 5 bases outside the gene matches. The CDR3 contains 17 residues. The CDR3 protein is CASSEPLGQGDTGELFF. CDR3 sequence (DNA): TGTGCCAGCAGTGAACCCCTGGGACAGGGGGACACCGGGGAGCTGTTTTTT.

The CDR3 sequence: CASNPGTDWREQYV. The CDR3 region has the DNA TGTGCCAGCAATCCTGGCACAGACTGGCGGGAGCAGTACGTC. The V gene is TRBV28, the J gene TRBJ2-7; D uncertain. This CDR3 is built from 14 residues. V shed 7 bases and J shed 7 bases, with 20 bases lying between them. Germline values: CDR1 MDHEN, CDR2 SYDVKM.